The 30 T cell receptor beta chains reported below all come from one sample, sequenced in a study of cytomegalovirus exposure and HLA in healthy donors. PCR used 60 Vbeta primers and 13 Jbeta primers. Profiled with immunoSEQ multiplex PCR; TCRdb holds only in-frame clones, not every one. The table shows 150,000 to 200,000 clones, with 68% occurring only once. The sample taken for sequencing was PBMCs. The receptor set was obtained from a woman in her 40s in good health and CMV-seropositive.

The V and J genes are TRBV5-6 and TRBJ1-5; no reliable D call. In germline, CDR1 is SGHDT, CDR2 YYEEEE. CDR3 length: 14 residues. The V end lost 0 bases, the J end lost 5 bases, and 9 bases lay between the germline ends. The CDR3 reads CASSLGQEHQPQHF. CDR3 DNA sequence: TGTGCCAGCAGCTTGGGCCAGGAACATCAGCCCCAGCATTTT.

The rearrangement uses TRBV25-1 and TRBJ2-7, with 9 bases fitting TRBD1. The J segment lost 10 bases and the V segment lost 4 bases, leaving 8 bases of the junction unmatched. The CDR3 totals 13 residues. The germline gives CDR1 MGHDK, CDR2 SYGVNS. CDR3 in amino acids: CASSGGTGFPQYF. CDR3 nucleotide sequence: TGTGCCAGCAGTGGGGGGACAGGGTTCCCTCAGTACTTC.

This clone was observed a few times. The chain is built from TRBV7-2 and TRBJ2-7; 7 nucleotides agree with TRBD2. Germline values: CDR1 SGHTA, CDR2 FQGNSA. The CDR3 covers 17 residues. With V trimmed by 3 bases and J by 5 bases, 16 bases remained unmatched. CDR3 nucleotides: TGTGCCAGCAGCTTCCCCCTTACTAGCGAAATGTGGAACGAGCAGTACTTC. Translating gives CASSFPLTSEMWNEQYF.

The chain is built from TRBV7-8 and TRBJ1-2, with D perhaps TRBD1 (6 bases). CDR1 is SGHVS, CDR2 FQNEAQ, per germline. Trimming shortened V by 4 bases and J by 3 bases, and 15 bases separated the two germline ends. The CDR3 is made up of 15 amino acids. CDR3 nucleotides: TGTGCCAGCAGCTCAACGAACAGGGCTTACTATGGCTACACCTTC. Its protein product is CASSSTNRAYYGYTF.

The J gene is TRBJ2-5, the V gene TRBV18, with 9 positions matching TRBD2. Germline CDR1 and CDR2: KGHSH and LQKENI. The CDR3 runs to 16 residues. V gave up 3 bases and J gave up 2 bases; unmatched junction bases: 7. The CDR3 nucleotides read TGTGCCAGCTCACCCCGGCTAGCGGGGTCACAAGAGACCCAGTACTTC. Amino acids: CASSPRLAGSQETQYF.

The chain joins TRBV6-1 to TRBJ2-3, with D possibly matching TRBD2 (7 bases). Trimming took off 11 bases at V and 10 bases at J, with 16 bases between the two ends. The germline V gene encodes CDR1 MNHNS and CDR2 SASEGT. CDR3 length: 11 amino acids. CDR3 bases: TGTGCCGGGTGGGGGGGCTTCGCGCAGTATTTT. Protein: CAGWGGFAQYF.

This chain uses TRBV28 with TRBJ1-3; 9 positions agree with TRBD1. From germline, CDR1 is MDHEN and CDR2 SYDVKM. Trimming removed 6 bases from V and 3 bases from J; junction bases left unmatched: 15. This CDR3 has 18 residues. The CDR3 bases are TGTGCCAGCAGGGCCCGGGACAGGGATAGACTCGGTGGAAACACCATATATTTT. Its translation: CASRARDRDRLGGNTIYF.

This clone was counted once. CDR3 amino acids: CASSLVGGANTGELFF. The DNA of the CDR3 is TGCGCCAGCAGCTTGGTTGGCGGGGCGAACACCGGGGAGCTGTTTTTT. The V and J genes are TRBV5-1 and TRBJ2-2; a weak D match, TRBD2 (6 bases). Per the germline V gene, CDR1 is SGHRS and CDR2 is YFSETQ. The CDR3 extends over 16 amino acids. V was cut by 0 bases and J by 0 bases, with 9 bases left in between.

This clone was seen more than once but under ten times. The chain uses TRBV7-3 and TRBJ2-1, with TRBD2 matching 8 bases. V lost 1 base, J lost 7 bases, and 6 bases stayed unmatched. Per germline, CDR1 SGHTA and CDR2 FQGTGA. CDR3 size: 15 residues. CDR3 sequence reads: CASSLNSGEGNEQFF. CDR3 bases: TGTGCCAGCAGCTTAAATAGCGGGGAGGGTAATGAGCAGTTCTTC.

This chain links TRBV5-1 with TRBJ2-3, with 9 bases identical to TRBD2. The CDR3 has 15 residues. The germline gives CDR1 SGHRS, CDR2 YFSETQ. The junction had 3 bases not matched to a gene; V was cut back by 2 bases and J by 2 bases. CDR3 in amino acids: CASSFSGGDTDTQYF. As DNA, the CDR3 is TGCGCCAGCAGCTTTAGCGGGGGAGACACAGATACGCAGTATTTT.

The chain joins TRBV6-6 to TRBJ2-7; 7 bases are shared with TRBD2. This CDR3 has 16 amino acids. Germline V CDR1 and CDR2: MNHNY, SVGAGI (reference sequence). Losses at the gene ends were 5 bases for V and 0 bases for J; bases not matched to a gene: 10. CDR3 bases: TGTGCCAGCAGTATTGGAGCGGGGAGAAGCTCCTACGAGCAGTACTTC. Its protein product is CASSIGAGRSSYEQYF.

The V gene is TRBV4-2, the J gene TRBJ2-1; D uncertain. V gave up 0 bases and J gave up 10 bases, with 7 bases separating them. The CDR3 is 12 amino acids. Per the germline V gene, CDR1 is LGHNA and CDR2 is YNFKEQ. The CDR3 protein is CASSQDKPEQFF. As DNA, the CDR3 is TGTGCCAGCAGCCAAGATAAGCCCGAGCAGTTCTTC.

The chain joins TRBV4-1 to TRBJ2-7, with D possibly being TRBD2 (5 bases). The germline V gene encodes CDR1 MGHRA and CDR2 YSYEKL. V dropped 4 bases and J dropped 1 base, with 20 bases sitting between them. The CDR3 is 17 amino acids. The CDR3 DNA is TGCGCCAGCAGCCCCCCTCAAGACCCTCCGGGGTCCTACGAGCAGTACTTC. This sequence encodes CASSPPQDPPGSYEQYF.

The chain uses TRBV5-1 and TRBJ1-1, with 9 bases fitting TRBD1. Germline CDR1 and CDR2: SGHRS and YFSETQ. V lost 8 bases to trimming and J lost 1 base; unmatched junction nucleotides: 12. CDR3 length: 16 residues. The CDR3 coding sequence is TGCGCCAGTTCCCCAATAAACAGGGGGCCGAACACTGAAGCTTTCTTT. It codes for CASSPINRGPNTEAFF.

This rearrangement joins TRBV10-3 to TRBJ2-1; tentatively, D is TRBD1 (6 bases). The V gene's germline CDR1 is ENHRY and CDR2 SYGVKD. This CDR3 spans 13 amino acids. Trimming pared 4 bases from V and 10 bases from J, leaving 14 bases between. CDR3 amino acids: CAISGSGGGEQFF. In nucleotides, the CDR3 is TGTGCCATCAGTGGCAGCGGTGGGGGCGAGCAGTTCTTC.

The chain recombines TRBV5-4 with TRBJ2-2, with D unclear. CDR3 length equals 15 residues. The ends were cut back, 1 base at V and 8 bases at J, with 15 bases in the middle. Germline lookup yields CDR1 SGHNT and CDR2 YYREEE (reference sequence). The CDR3 DNA reads as TGTGCCAGCAGCTTGACCGGGTATGAAACGGGGGAGCTGTTTTTT. It encodes CASSLTGYETGELFF.

The chain links TRBV4-3 to TRBJ2-4; TRBD2 agrees at 8 bases. The CDR3 covers 18 residues. Trimming removed 2 bases from V and 4 bases from J; junction bases left unmatched: 13. Germline CDR1 and CDR2: LGHNA and YSLEER. As DNA, the CDR3 is TGCGCCAGCAGCCAACACCCTCCCGGAGCGGGGGAGAAAAACATTCAGTACTTC. This encodes CASSQHPPGAGEKNIQYF.

This clone was found a few times. The chain employs TRBV7-2 and TRBJ1-5, with D possibly TRBD1 on 5 matching bases. The V and J ends lost 4 bases and 7 bases respectively, with 11 bases between them. Per the germline V gene, CDR1 is SGHTA and CDR2 is FQGNSA. This CDR3 spans 13 amino acids. The CDR3 reads CASSYTGGQPQHF. In DNA, the CDR3 is TGTGCCAGCAGCTACACGGGGGGGCAGCCCCAGCATTTT.

V and J are TRBV19 and TRBJ1-1, with a weak D call TRBD1 (5 bases). CDR3 size: 13 residues. Germline lookup yields CDR1 LNHDA and CDR2 SQIVND (reference sequence). The V and J ends lost 6 bases and 5 bases respectively, with 13 bases between them. CDR3 loop: CASSPPRGTEAFF. CDR3 nucleotide sequence: TGTGCCAGTAGCCCCCCGCGGGGGACTGAAGCTTTCTTT.

This clone was counted only a few times. The V call is TRBV19, the J call TRBJ1-3; D not certain. The CDR3 runs 14 residues. V shed 3 bases and J shed 2 bases, with 8 bases lying between them. Germline V CDR1 and CDR2: LNHDA, SQIVND (reference sequence). CDR3 residues: CASSIMAAGNTIYF. The DNA for the CDR3 is TGTGCCAGTAGTATTATGGCGGCTGGAAACACCATATATTTT.

The V gene is TRBV9, the J gene TRBJ2-1; 9 nucleotides match TRBD1. V was pared by 4 bases and J by 1 base, with 3 bases of the junction left unmatched. Germline assignment: CDR1 SGDLS and CDR2 YYNGEE. This CDR3 region has 15 residues. CDR3 in amino acids: CASSPGQGSYNEQFF. The CDR3 nucleotides read TGTGCCAGCAGCCCCGGACAGGGGTCCTACAATGAGCAGTTCTTC.

This clone was seen a handful of times. The rearrangement joins TRBV18 to TRBJ1-5, with TRBD1 matching 9 bases. V dropped 1 base and J dropped 6; count of bases not matched to a gene: 1. The CDR3 sequence is 14 residues long. Germline V gene data show CDR1 as KGHSH and CDR2 as LQKENI. CDR3 protein: CASSPRDRAQPQHF. The CDR3 coding sequence is TGTGCCAGCTCACCACGGGACAGGGCTCAGCCCCAGCATTTT.

The rearrangement joins TRBV18 to TRBJ2-1; D possibly corresponds to TRBD1 (6 bases). Germline V gene data show CDR1 as KGHSH and CDR2 as LQKENI. The CDR3 sequence is 17 residues long. V lost 3 bases and J 10 bases, leaving 25 bases between the germline ends. This CDR3 is CASSPVPLHRDPWEQFF. For the CDR3, the DNA is TGTGCCAGCTCACCGGTGCCCCTACACAGGGACCCCTGGGAGCAGTTCTTC. The complete variable domain, with remaining parts taken from reference TRBV18 and TRBJ2-1, reads NAGVMQNPRHLVRRRGQEARLRCSPMKGHSHVYWYRQLPEEGLKFMVYLQKENIIDESGMPKERFSAEFPKEGPSILRIQQVVRGDSAAYFCASSPVPLHRDPWEQFFGPGTRLTVL.

The chain has TRBV5-4 and TRBJ1-1; unclear D gene. This CDR3 region has 13 residues. V lost 2 bases, J lost 4 bases, and 9 bases lay in between. CDR1 is SGHNT and CDR2 is YYREEE in the germline V gene (reference sequence). The CDR3 DNA follows: TGTGCCAGCAGCTTCACGGGAACCACTGAAGCTTTCTTT. Translated: CASSFTGTTEAFF.

The chain has TRBV11-2 and TRBJ1-4; D gene uncertain. This CDR3 region has 16 residues. V shed 0 bases and J shed 0 bases, with 8 bases lying between them. CDR1 SGHAT and CDR2 FQNNGV come from the germline V gene. CDR3 nucleotides: TGTGCCAGCAGCTTAGAGGGCCTTACAACTAATGAAAAACTGTTTTTT. As protein: CASSLEGLTTNEKLFF.

The chain employs TRBV7-2 and TRBJ2-5; a possible D gene is TRBD1 (6 bases). The CDR3 spans 16 residues. Trimming took 2 bases from V and 6 from J, leaving 19 bases between them. CDR1 and CDR2 (germline): SGHTA, FQGNSA. CDR3 protein: CASSLRQLGALKTQYF. The CDR3 DNA reads TGTGCCAGCAGCTTAAGACAGTTGGGGGCCCTGAAGACCCAGTACTTC.

The V and J genes are TRBV7-2 and TRBJ1-3; a possible D gene is TRBD1 (6 bases). The CDR3 runs 15 residues. Germline assignment: CDR1 SGHTA and CDR2 FQGNSA. With 4 bases removed from V and 3 bases from J, the gap between germline ends came to 13 bases. CDR3 sequence reads: CASSYVQGFGNTIYF. The CDR3 nucleotides are TGTGCCAGCAGCTACGTACAGGGCTTTGGAAACACCATATATTTT.

This clone occurred a few times. This same CDR3 is encoded by further DNA sequences in the sample. The chain employs TRBV7-3 and TRBJ2-7, with TRBD1 matching over 11 bases. Germline CDR1 and CDR2: SGHTA and FQGTGA. The CDR3 extends over 14 amino acids. V shed 5 bases, J shed 2 bases, and the junction held 2 bases outside the gene matches. CDR3: CASSLGQGAYEQYF. CDR3 DNA: TGTGCCAGCAGCCTGGGACAGGGGGCCTACGAGCAGTACTTC.

The J gene is TRBJ1-4, the V gene TRBV4-1; 7 nucleotides line up with TRBD1. CDR3 length equals 16 residues. With 4 bases clipped from V and 5 bases from J, the junction kept 10 bases outside the gene matches. The germline gives CDR1 MGHRA, CDR2 YSYEKL. The CDR3 is CASSRGQVGNNEKLFF. The CDR3 region has the DNA TGCGCCAGCAGCCGTGGACAGGTTGGGAACAATGAAAAACTGTTTTTT.

The V gene is TRBV6-1, the J gene TRBJ1-2, with D perhaps TRBD1 (5 bases). The CDR3 has 13 residues. Trimming shortened V by 11 bases and J by 6 bases, and 19 bases separated the two germline ends. In germline, CDR1 is MNHNS, CDR2 SASEGT. CDR3 sequence: CAAHPGFLDGYTF. CDR3 sequence (DNA): TGTGCCGCCCACCCAGGGTTTCTCGATGGCTACACCTTC.